This entry lists 19 T cell receptor beta chains sequenced from one sample in a study of Ad26.COV2.S vaccination and SARS-CoV-2 variants. The treatment is: around 19 received Ad26.COV2.S at low or high dose, single or two shots; 5 received placebo; per-sample allocation not given. Samples were taken on day 63 after the first vaccine or placebo injection. This table comes from immunoSEQ multiplex PCR, and its TCRdb copy is limited to in-frame clones, with some not included. The data show roughly 400,000 clones, with around 90% seen just once and about 4.1% held by the top ten. Sequences were derived from peripheral blood, sampled in a trial of Ad26.COV2.S vaccine versus placebo. These TCRs come from a person aged 18-65 years who received the Ad26.COV2.S COVID-19 vaccine or a placebo.

The CDR3 reads CASSLAGVAYEQYF. CDR3 nucleotides: TGTGCCAGCAGCTTAGCGGGAGTGGCCTACGAGCAGTACTTC. The V call is TRBV5-6, the J call TRBJ2-7; 8 nucleotides match TRBD2. V was pared by 2 bases and J by 2 bases, with 3 bases of the junction left unmatched. The CDR3 runs to 14 residues. CDR1 and CDR2 from the germline V gene are SGHDT and YYEEEE.

The chain is built from TRBV18 and TRBJ2-2, with 8 bases that match TRBD2. Trimming took 8 bases from V and 9 from J; bases not matched to a gene: 11. Per the germline V gene, CDR1 is KGHSH and CDR2 is LQKENI. The CDR3 consists of 14 residues. The DNA of the CDR3 is TGTGCCAGCACCCTCGGGGGGGATTCCAGGGAGCTGTTTTTT. Its protein product is CASTLGGDSRELFF.

The V call is TRBV5-4, the J call TRBJ2-2; D might be TRBD1 or TRBD2, each matching 6 bases. CDR1 and CDR2 (germline): SGHNT, YYREEE (reference sequence). Trimming removed 1 base from V and 4 bases from J, with 11 bases in between. CDR3 length: 15 residues. CDR3 DNA: TGTGCCAGCAGCTTGCTCGGGGGCGCCACCGGGGAGCTGTTTTTT. Translated, it gives CASSLLGGATGELFF.

The chain joins TRBV6-4 to TRBJ1-1, with D perhaps TRBD1 (5 bases). This CDR3 is 14 amino acids long. V dropped 5 bases and J dropped 2 bases, with 12 bases sitting between them. The germline CDR1 and CDR2 sequences are MRHNA and SNTAGT. The CDR3 DNA is TGTGCCAGCAGTCCGGGACCGGGAAACACTGAAGCTTTCTTT. Protein sequence: CASSPGPGNTEAFF.

The V and J genes are TRBV11-2 and TRBJ1-2, with 8 bases that match TRBD1. The CDR3 length is 14 residues. Looked up from germline, CDR1 is SGHAT and CDR2 is FQNNGV. The V segment lost 5 bases and the J segment 8 bases; nucleotides outside the gene matches: 10. CDR3 bases: TGTGCCAGCAGCCGACACCAGGGGGCGCGAGGCTACACCTTC. This gives the protein CASSRHQGARGYTF. Full variable domain (missing parts from reference TRBV11-2 and TRBJ1-2): EAGVAQSPRYKIIEKRQSVAFWCNPISGHATLYWYQQILGQGPKLLIQFQNNGVVDDSQLPKDRFSAERLKGVDSTLKIQPAKLEDSAVYLCASSRHQGARGYTFGSGTRLTVV.

In DNA form, the CDR3 reads TGTGCCAGCAGTGGACACCAGGGGGCCTACGAGCAGTACTTC. Its protein is CASSGHQGAYEQYF. This chain uses TRBV25-1 with TRBJ2-7; TRBD1 matches 7 bases. Trimming cost V 4 bases and J 2 bases; bases outside gene matches: 5. The CDR3 has 14 amino acids. Germline CDR1 MGHDK, CDR2 SYGVNS.

This rearrangement joins TRBV27 to TRBJ2-7; no firm D call. Germline V gene data show CDR1 as MNHEY and CDR2 as SMNVEV (reference sequence). Trimming cost V 10 bases and J 4 bases, with 23 bases left between them. There are 15 residues in the CDR3. CDR3 region: CATAPSAFWAYEQYF. In nucleotides, the CDR3 is TGTGCCACTGCCCCCTCGGCGTTTTGGGCGTACGAGCAGTACTTC.

The count of this clone is one. The chain couples TRBV21-1 to TRBJ2-5; the table's D call, TRBD2, has no DNA check behind it. TRBV21-1 is listed as a pseudogene. The CDR3 is 14 residues long. The CDR3: CASRGCGRQETQYF. In DNA form, the CDR3 reads TGTGCCAGCAGGGGGTGCGGGAGGCAAGAGACCCAGTACTTC.

This clone was seen once. The rearrangement links TRBV3-1 (or the pseudogene TRBV3-2) to TRBJ2-7; 8 nucleotides line up with TRBD2. The length of the CDR3 is 14 residues. The J segment lost 3 bases and the V segment lost 2 bases, leaving 3 bases of the junction unmatched. Germline CDR1 is LGHDT and CDR2 is YNNKEL (reference sequence). DNA for the CDR3: TGTGCCAGCAGCCAAAGCGGGAGTATCTACGAGCAGTACTTC. This sequence encodes CASSQSGSIYEQYF.

The chain has TRBV29-1 and TRBJ1-1; D remains ambiguous. Deletions cut 8 bases from V and 2 bases from J, with 12 bases between. Germline V gene data show CDR1 as SQVTM and CDR2 as ANQGSEA. The CDR3 extends over 12 amino acids. For the CDR3, the DNA is TGCAGCATACCAGGTGGAAACACTGAAGCTTTCTTT. Translation: CSIPGGNTEAFF.

This clone has a single count. The V gene is TRBV15, the J gene TRBJ2-1, with D possibly TRBD1 on 7 matching bases. Trimming removed 5 bases at V and 2 bases at J, with 13 bases between. The CDR3 consists of 15 residues. Germline V gives CDR1 LNHNV, CDR2 YYDKDF (reference sequence). The CDR3 reads CATSGGGPAYNEQFF. The CDR3 nucleotides are TGTGCCACCAGCGGAGGGGGCCCAGCCTACAATGAGCAGTTCTTC.

The chain carries TRBV6-5 and TRBJ2-7; D is possibly TRBD2 (5 bases). The CDR3 runs to 14 residues. Germline CDR1 and CDR2: MNHEY and SVGAGI. Trimming took 0 bases from V and 3 from J, leaving 9 bases between them. Here the CDR3 DNA reads TGTGCCAGCAGTTACTCGAACCGGGACTACGAGCAGTACTTC. Translating gives CASSYSNRDYEQYF.

The V and J genes are TRBV11-1 and TRBJ2-5, with unresolved D. The germline gives CDR1 SGHAT, CDR2 FQDESV (reference sequence). This CDR3 is 11 amino acids long. Trimming took 4 bases from V and 3 from J, leaving 3 bases between them. The chain's CDR3 is CASSSKETQYF. The CDR3 DNA reads as TGTGCCAGCAGCTCCAAAGAGACCCAGTACTTC.

J is TRBJ1-1 and V is TRBV4-2; D gene unclear. Germline V gene data show CDR1 as LGHNA and CDR2 as YNFKEQ. V was clipped by 2 bases and J by 4 bases, with 8 bases between them. The CDR3 has 13 amino acids. The CDR3 bases are TGTGCCAGCAGCCAACAACAGTTCACTGAAGCTTTCTTT. This sequence encodes CASSQQQFTEAFF.

This clone was detected once. This chain uses TRBV30 with TRBJ1-6, with 9 bases lining up with TRBD1. V dropped 7 bases and J dropped 5; count of bases not matched to a gene: 3. The CDR3 has 13 residues. The germline V gene has CDR1 GTSNPN and CDR2 SVGIG (reference sequence). CDR3 nucleotide sequence: TGTGCCTCGACAGGGGGTAATAATTCACCCCTCCACTTT. The encoded protein is CASTGGNNSPLHF. Supplemented by reference TRBV30 and TRBJ1-6, the full variable domain reads SQTIHQWPATLVQPVGSPLSLECTVEGTSNPNLYWYRQAAGRGLQLLFYSVGIGQISSEVPQNLSASRPQDRQFILSSKKLLLSDSGFYLCASTGGNNSPLHFGNGTRLTVT.

The rearrangement joins TRBV6-2 or TRBV6-3 to TRBJ2-1, with 12 bases aligning to TRBD2. In germline, CDR1 is MNHEY, CDR2 SVGEGT. This CDR3 has 19 residues. J gave up 5 bases and V 2 bases, and 13 bases lay outside the gene matches. The CDR3 DNA follows: TGTGCCAGCAGTTACGCGAGACTAGCGGGAGTTGGGTCGGACAATGAGCAGTTCTTC. It codes for CASSYARLAGVGSDNEQFF.

The count of this clone is one. The V call is TRBV7-9, the J call TRBJ1-6; D remains unclear. This CDR3 is 18 amino acids long. V was shortened by 5 bases and J by 7 bases, with 24 bases between the two germline ends. CDR1 is SEHNR and CDR2 is FQNEAQ in the germline V gene (reference sequence). Written as DNA, the CDR3 is TGTGCCAGCAGCCCAATTCCATTACCCTCCCGGGCGAATTCACCCCTCCACTTT. Residues: CASSPIPLPSRANSPLHF.

The chain has TRBV5-1 and TRBJ2-7, with D maybe TRBD2 (6 bases). Germline V lookup: CDR1 SGHRS, CDR2 YFSETQ. V was cut by 3 bases and J by 0 bases, with 10 bases left in between. The CDR3 runs 14 residues. DNA for the CDR3: TGCGCCAGCAGCTCGGGACTGATCTCCTACGAGCAGTACTTC. Protein sequence: CASSSGLISYEQYF.

This clone occurred once. The chain is built from TRBV5-1 and TRBJ2-2, with 8 positions matching TRBD1. The CDR3 has 16 residues. The germline V gene encodes CDR1 SGHRS and CDR2 YFSETQ. After removal of 2 bases from V and 7 bases from J, the junction contained 10 bases not matched to a gene. The DNA of the CDR3 is TGCGCCAGCAGCTTACTAAGACAGGGGATGGGCGGGGAGCTGTTTTTT. Protein: CASSLLRQGMGGELFF.